These 26 T cell receptor beta chains were all obtained from the same sample, sequenced in a study of cytomegalovirus exposure and HLA in healthy donors. In the PCR, 60 Vbeta and 13 Jbeta primers were used. The table came from immunoSEQ multiplex PCR; TCRdb's copy has only in-frame clones and leaves some out. This table holds some 130,000 clones, about 78% found once. Input material: PBMCs. The receptor source for this set is a female donor in good health and CMV-seronegative.

The V call is TRBV4-2, the J call TRBJ1-2; D gene ambiguous. CDR1 is LGHNA, CDR2 YNFKEQ, per germline. Deletions cut 0 bases from V and 3 bases from J, with 14 bases between. The CDR3 extends over 16 amino acids. CDR3 protein: CASSQDIEKSDYGYTF. The CDR3, as DNA: TGTGCCAGCAGCCAAGATATAGAAAAATCTGACTATGGCTACACCTTC.

The chain has TRBV5-1 and TRBJ2-5; D remains unclear. The DNA end favors TRBJ2-7, so the J call may be wrong. This CDR3 contains 13 residues. From germline, CDR1 is SGHRS and CDR2 YFSETQ. In DNA form, the CDR3 reads TGCGCCAGCAGCTTGGACCGCACCTACGAGCAGTACTTC. The encoded protein is CASSLDRTYEQYF.

J is TRBJ1-1 and V is TRBV7-9; a weak D match, TRBD1 (6 bases). Germline V gene sequence: CDR1 SEHNR, CDR2 FQNEAQ (reference sequence). This CDR3 is built from 18 residues. The V end lost 1 base, the J end lost 1 base, and 19 bases lay between the germline ends. CDR3 region: CASSLVIGTSYKNTEAFF. The CDR3 bases are TGTGCCAGCAGCTTAGTTATCGGGACATCATACAAGAACACTGAAGCTTTCTTT.

The chain carries TRBV5-5 and TRBJ1-4; D is ambiguous. The CDR3 runs 14 residues. Trimming pared 1 base from V and 8 bases from J, leaving 12 bases between. Germline V gives CDR1 SGHKS, CDR2 YYEKEE (reference sequence). The CDR3 DNA sequence: TGTGCCAGCAGCTTGCTGCTAGGATCAGAAAAACTGTTTTTT. Residues: CASSLLLGSEKLFF.

The rearrangement joins TRBV18 to TRBJ2-3; possible D gene TRBD1, 5 bases. With 1 base removed from V and 2 bases from J, the gap between germline ends came to 13 bases. Germline CDR1 and CDR2: KGHSH and LQKENI. The CDR3 totals 16 residues. As DNA, the CDR3 is TGTGCCAGCTCACCACGGGGCAGAAGTTACACAGATACGCAGTATTTT. Translating it yields CASSPRGRSYTDTQYF.

The genes are TRBV11-3 and TRBJ2-2; D perhaps matches TRBD1 (6 bases). From germline, CDR1 is SGHNT and CDR2 YENEEA. Trimming took off 1 base at V and 7 bases at J, with 13 bases between the two ends. This CDR3 spans 15 amino acids. CDR3 DNA sequence: TGTGCCAGCAGCTTAGTTGGGGGCCAAGGCGGGGAGCTGTTTTTT. This translates into CASSLVGGQGGELFF.

The chain links TRBV6-1 to TRBJ1-1, with D perhaps TRBD1 (6 bases). Germline CDR1 and CDR2: MNHNS and SASEGT. CDR3 length equals 14 residues. Trimming cost V 6 bases and J 1 base, with 12 bases left between them. CDR3 loop: CASSVGHPNTEAFF. The CDR3 DNA follows: TGTGCCAGCAGCGTGGGACACCCGAACACTGAAGCTTTCTTT.

This chain connects TRBV19 to TRBJ2-3, with D tentatively TRBD1 (6 bases). The germline gives CDR1 LNHDA, CDR2 SQIVND (reference sequence). V was cut by 4 bases and J by 4 bases, with 15 bases left in between. The length of the CDR3 is 15 residues. CDR3 sequence reads: CASSKQGFMADTQYF. The CDR3 bases are TGTGCCAGTAGTAAACAGGGCTTTATGGCAGATACGCAGTATTTT.

This chain connects TRBV7-2 to TRBJ2-1, with a possible D match to TRBD1 (5 bases). The CDR3 runs to 13 residues. CDR1 and CDR2 from the germline V gene are SGHTA and FQGNSA. The V and J ends lost 1 base and 9 bases respectively, with 10 bases between them. CDR3 sequence (DNA): TGTGCCAGCAGCTTAGGGCAGGGTAGTGAGCAGTTCTTC. Translated, it gives CASSLGQGSEQFF.

About this clone: At one boundary the junction diverges from the germline segment, which might be a read error. The rearrangement joins TRBV15 to TRBJ2-5, with D perhaps matching TRBD2 (5 bases). CDR3 length equals 15 residues. Germline V gives CDR1 LNHNV, CDR2 YYDKDF (reference sequence). The CDR3, as DNA: TGTGCCACCAGCAGAGTAGTAGCGTACCAAGAGGCCCAGTACTTC. It encodes CATSRVVAYQEAQYF.

In its sample, this clone was seen once. V gene TRBV2 combines with J gene TRBJ2-7; D might be TRBD1 (5 bases). This CDR3 has 14 residues. Germline values: CDR1 SNHLY, CDR2 FYNNEI. The V end was cut by 5 bases, the J end by 13 bases, with 24 bases between. CDR3 coding DNA: TGTGCCAGCAGTCCTGACCTGACAGCGCCAAGTCCCTACTTC. Protein product: CASSPDLTAPSPYF.

V is TRBV7-3 and J is TRBJ2-7, with 9 bases that match TRBD2. The V gene's germline CDR1 is SGHTA and CDR2 FQGTGA. CDR3 length equals 15 residues. J was trimmed by 6 bases and V by 0 bases; bases with no gene match: 6. CDR3 sequence: CASSLTPAGGSEQYF. The CDR3 DNA reads TGTGCCAGCAGCTTAACTCCAGCGGGAGGATCCGAGCAGTACTTC.

The chain's CDR3 is CASSFWGESDEQYF. The CDR3 bases are TGTGCCAGCAGCTTCTGGGGCGAGAGCGACGAGCAGTACTTC. V usage is TRBV5-8 and J usage is TRBJ2-7; D possibly corresponds to TRBD1 (5 bases). The CDR3 is 14 residues long. The germline V gene has CDR1 SGHTS and CDR2 YDEGEE. V was cut by 2 bases and J by 5 bases, with 14 bases left in between.

V and J are TRBV11-2 and TRBJ2-7; a possible D gene is TRBD1 (6 bases). There are 14 residues in the CDR3. Germline V gene lookup returns CDR1 SGHAT and CDR2 FQNNGV. With 5 bases removed from V and 4 bases from J, the gap between germline ends came to 15 bases. This CDR3 reads CASSQRGKAYEQYF. CDR3 nucleotide sequence: TGTGCCAGCAGCCAAAGGGGGAAAGCGTACGAGCAGTACTTC.

This clone was observed a handful of times. The J gene is TRBJ2-1, the V gene TRBV6-6; D gene uncertain. The germline CDR1 and CDR2 sequences are MNHNY and SVGAGI (reference sequence). The germline V and J ends were trimmed by 2 bases and 0 bases, with 8 bases remaining between them. The CDR3 has 15 residues. The CDR3 nucleotides are TGTGCCAGCAGTTACGGCGCGGTCTCCTACAATGAGCAGTTCTTC. It encodes CASSYGAVSYNEQFF.

V is TRBV25-1 and J is TRBJ1-5, with 12 bases fitting TRBD1. Germline V gene data show CDR1 as MGHDK and CDR2 as SYGVNS. The CDR3 extends over 15 amino acids. Trimming at V came to 6 bases and at J to 6 bases, leaving 6 bases not matched to a gene. CDR3 DNA: TGTGCCAGCAGCACCGGGACAGGGGGCTTTCAGCCCCAGCATTTT. Amino acid sequence: CASSTGTGGFQPQHF.

The chain employs TRBV7-9 and TRBJ1-3, with TRBD1 matching over 7 bases. With 1 base clipped from V and 3 bases from J, the junction kept 12 bases outside the gene matches. CDR1 is SEHNR, CDR2 FQNEAQ, per germline (reference sequence). The CDR3 covers 18 residues. The CDR3 sequence: CASSLDGTATGGGNTIYF. CDR3 nucleotide sequence: TGTGCCAGCAGCTTAGATGGGACAGCCACAGGAGGTGGAAACACCATATATTTT.

The chain couples TRBV4-3 to TRBJ2-7; D gene uncertain. Germline V gives CDR1 LGHNA, CDR2 YSLEER. Trimming pared 0 bases from V and 3 bases from J, leaving 9 bases between. The CDR3 spans 14 residues. The CDR3 DNA reads TGCGCCAGCAGCCAAGAGAGCAAAAACTACGAGCAGTACTTC. Translated, it gives CASSQESKNYEQYF.

The gene calls are TRBV2 and TRBJ1-4; the D gene is possibly TRBD1 (5 bases). The V gene lost 0 bases and the J gene lost 8 bases, with 13 bases spanning the gap. Germline V gene sequence: CDR1 SNHLY, CDR2 FYNNEI. This CDR3 has 15 amino acids. The DNA of the CDR3 is TGTGCCAGCAGTGAAGCTCGGGGGTTCGGGGAAAAACTGTTTTTT. Amino acid sequence: CASSEARGFGEKLFF. Combining the CDR3 with reference TRBV2 and TRBJ1-4 gives the whole variable domain EPEVTQTPSHQVTQMGQEVILRCVPISNHLYFYWYRQILGQKVEFLVSFYNNEISEKSEIFDDQFSVERPDGSNFTLKIRSTKLEDSAMYFCASSEARGFGEKLFFGSGTQLSVL.

This clone was seen only a few times. The chain uses TRBV6-1 and TRBJ2-7; 7 nucleotides match TRBD1. V trimming: 2 bases; J trimming: 5 bases; junction bases outside the gene matches: 9. This CDR3 is 15 amino acids long. CDR1 and CDR2 (germline): MNHNS, SASEGT. CDR3 sequence: CASSESPEGADEQYF. The CDR3 DNA reads as TGTGCCAGCAGTGAAAGCCCAGAGGGGGCGGACGAGCAGTACTTC.

The genes are TRBV9 and TRBJ2-4; 11 bases map to TRBD2. Germline values: CDR1 SGDLS, CDR2 YYNGEE. CDR3 size: 18 residues. V shed 3 bases, J shed 2 bases, and the junction held 10 bases outside the gene matches. This chain's CDR3 is CASSEGLADSNSKNIQYF. In DNA, the CDR3 is TGTGCCAGCAGCGAGGGACTAGCGGATTCCAACTCCAAAAACATTCAGTACTTC.

The chain carries TRBV20-1 and TRBJ1-2, with a tentative D call TRBD1 (5 bases). Germline V CDR1 and CDR2: DFQATT, SNEGSKA (reference sequence). CDR3 length: 10 amino acids. CDR3 in amino acids: CRPGRYGYTF. In nucleotides, the CDR3 is TGCAGGCCAGGGCGCTATGGCTACACCTTC.

The rearrangement uses TRBV6-1 and TRBJ1-3; maybe TRBD1 (6 bases). Germline lookup yields CDR1 MNHNS and CDR2 SASEGT. With 3 bases removed from V and 0 bases from J, the gap between germline ends came to 9 bases. The CDR3 is 15 amino acids. The CDR3 spells CASSEQDSSGNTIYF. In DNA, the CDR3 is TGTGCCAGCAGTGAGCAGGACAGCTCTGGAAACACCATATATTTT.

A remark on this clone: Additional DNA sequences in this sample encode the identical CDR3. The chain joins TRBV19 to TRBJ1-1; D remains ambiguous. Germline CDR1 is LNHDA and CDR2 is SQIVND (reference sequence). This CDR3 contains 13 residues. V was trimmed by 1 base and J by 1 base, leaving 4 bases between them. CDR3 in DNA: TGTGCCAGTAGTATAGGAGCGAACACTGAAGCTTTCTTT. Its protein is CASSIGANTEAFF.

This clone appeared a single time. J is TRBJ2-7 and V is TRBV6-5, with TRBD1 identical over 11 bases. J lost 3 bases, V lost 7 bases, and 5 bases had no gene match. Germline loops: CDR1 MNHEY, CDR2 SVGAGI. The CDR3 is 14 amino acids. The CDR3 is CASTAGTGGYEQYF. The DNA for the CDR3 is TGTGCCAGCACCGCCGGGACAGGGGGCTACGAGCAGTACTTC.

The genes are TRBV6-6 and TRBJ1-1, with a possible D match to TRBD1 (6 bases). CDR3 size: 14 residues. Germline lookup yields CDR1 MNHNY and CDR2 SVGAGI (reference sequence). V dropped 4 bases and J dropped 1 base, with 10 bases sitting between them. CDR3 nucleotides: TGTGCCAGCAGTTCTCGAGGGGGGAACACTGAAGCTTTCTTT. Translation: CASSSRGGNTEAFF.